Shown below are 2 T cell receptor beta chains from a single sample sequenced in a study of T cell responses to AZD1222 COVID-19 vaccine. The protocol was immunoSEQ multiplex PCR, while the TCRdb copy is restricted to in-frame clones and leaves out a portion. Here the sample spans 110,000 to 150,000 clones, 92% being singletons. This material consisted of peripheral blood, taken on day 0 of AZD1222 vaccination. The receptors derive from an adult in good health.

DNA of the CDR3: TGTGCCAGCAGCTTCAGTCATGCAGATACGCAGTATTTT. Protein: CASSFSHADTQYF. V and J are TRBV7-3 and TRBJ2-3; unclear D gene. Germline-derived CDR1 and CDR2 are SGHTA and FQGTGA. The CDR3 runs 13 residues. V lost 3 bases, J lost 4 bases, and 8 bases lay in between. Together with reference TRBV7-3 and TRBJ2-3, the CDR3 gives the full variable domain: GAGVSQTPSNKVTEKGKYVELRCDPISGHTALYWYRQSLGQGPEFLIYFQGTGAADDSGLPNDRFFAVRPEGSVSTLKIQRTERGDSAVYLCASSFSHADTQYFGPGTRLTVL.

The rearrangement joins TRBV21-1 to TRBJ2-5. TRBV21-1 has pseudogene status. The CDR3 loop spans 15 amino acids. The CDR3 region is CASSKARVPQETQYF. CDR3 sequence (DNA): TGTGCCAGCAGCAAAGCTAGGGTACCCCAAGAGACCCAGTACTTC.